This T cell receptor beta chain emerged from a study of T cells after yellow fever vaccination. Overall study results and limits: FACS-sorted repertoires could contain abundant clonotypes contaminating from the bulk population. Researchers noted that a small share of clonotypes showed up in both CD4 and CD8 compartments.

Template switching with 5'RACE generated the TCR cDNA and added a universal primer site and UMIs. From the 5' RACE reads, TCRdb called clonotypes with MiXCR, one entry per CDR3 protein. The sample has a few hundred thousand distinct CDR3 sequences, 4.1% seen once. Of note for this clonotype: Antigen unknown.

CDR3 length: 14 residues. The V end lost 5 bases, the J end lost 6 bases, and 16 bases lay between the germline ends. Germline-derived CDR1 and CDR2 are SGHAT and FQNNGV. Sequencing was performed on PBMCs, taken 5 days after the yellow fever booster vaccination. This receptor was identified in a young man who received the YFV17D yellow fever vaccine. This chain joins TRBV11-2 and TRBJ1-1; perhaps TRBD1 as D (5 bases). In DNA form, the CDR3 reads TGTGCCAGCAGCCCGTCCGGGGGTGACTCTGAAGCTTTCTTT. This codes for CASSPSGGDSEAFF.